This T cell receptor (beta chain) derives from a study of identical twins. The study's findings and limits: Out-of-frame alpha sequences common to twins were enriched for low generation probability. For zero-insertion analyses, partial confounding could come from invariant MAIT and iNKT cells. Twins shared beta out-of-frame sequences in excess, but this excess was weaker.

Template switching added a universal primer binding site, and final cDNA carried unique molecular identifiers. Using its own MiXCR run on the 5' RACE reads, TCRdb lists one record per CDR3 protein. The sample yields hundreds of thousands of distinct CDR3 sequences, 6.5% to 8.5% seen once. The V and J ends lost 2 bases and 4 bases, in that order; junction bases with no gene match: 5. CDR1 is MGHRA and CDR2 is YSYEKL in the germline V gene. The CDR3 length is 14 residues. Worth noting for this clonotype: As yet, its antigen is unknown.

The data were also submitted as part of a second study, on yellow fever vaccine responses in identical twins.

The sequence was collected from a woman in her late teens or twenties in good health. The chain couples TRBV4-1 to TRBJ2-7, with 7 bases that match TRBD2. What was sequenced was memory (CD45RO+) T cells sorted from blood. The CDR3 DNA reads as TGCGCCAGCAGCCAATCCGGGACTACATACGAGCAGTACTTC. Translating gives CASSQSGTTYEQYF.